This T cell receptor beta chain emerged from a study of CD8 T cells in ankylosing spondylitis (TCRdb year 2017). Describing the broader study: T cell receptor beta repertoires were profiled in healthy donors and ankylosing spondylitis patients so that disease-linked TCR variants could be found. In total, the full study cohort was made up of 110 or so healthy donors and about two dozen ankylosing spondylitis patients. Peripheral blood was sampled, and synovial fluid was also collected from ankylosing spondylitis patients.

Taken from the germline V gene (reference sequence), the CDR1 and CDR2 loops are DFQATT and SNEGSKA. Spanning cysteine to phenylalanine, the CDR3 consists of 15 amino acids. Just the 45-base CDR3 DNA is kept, in frame starting at base 1. V lost 0 bases and J lost 4 bases, and the count of bases not matched to a germline gene is 5. General findings and caveats noted by the study authors: A TCR beta motif made up of 7 to 9 highly homologous amino acid variants appeared to be characteristic of blood from ankylosing spondylitis patients. Some of the motif variants had been reported before in the synovial fluid and blood of reactive arthritis patients, a finding that suggests common disease-initiation mechanisms. The disease-linked clones had a CD8+ phenotype and were found at relatively low frequencies in peripheral blood. The disease-linked clones were reported as significantly enriched in matched synovial fluid samples from ankylosing spondylitis patients.

This clonotype was counted a few times. The antigen it recognizes is unknown. The sample holds no much larger clone one base away, and base qualities are not on file. The run used an Illumina HiSeq 2500. TCR beta libraries were prepared by quantitative 5'-RACE with molecular barcodes. On the authors' methods: A new computational method, built on a probabilistic model of VDJ rearrangement, was used to identify disease-linked TCR variants. In-frame beta chains were kept once TCRdb had trimmed the public reads at Q25 with fastp and called clones with MiXCR. Records with the same CDR3 protein are collapsed into one entry carrying the most frequent genes and DNA. TCRdb's processing, not the authors' own work, is the source of the V and J calls. The sample yields about 480,000 distinct CDR3 sequences; 15% to 20% were counted once. Together, the top ten hold approximately 1% of the sample.

The material sequenced was blood, either unsorted or a sorted T cell fraction (not recorded which). This receptor chain uses TRBV20-1 and TRBJ1-3; 8 middle bases align to TRBD1. The sequence was obtained from a male donor with ankylosing spondylitis. CDR3 sequence: CSAREPTGVGNTIYF. The nucleotides read TGCAGTGCTAGAGAACCGACAGGGGTCGGAAACACCATATATTTT.